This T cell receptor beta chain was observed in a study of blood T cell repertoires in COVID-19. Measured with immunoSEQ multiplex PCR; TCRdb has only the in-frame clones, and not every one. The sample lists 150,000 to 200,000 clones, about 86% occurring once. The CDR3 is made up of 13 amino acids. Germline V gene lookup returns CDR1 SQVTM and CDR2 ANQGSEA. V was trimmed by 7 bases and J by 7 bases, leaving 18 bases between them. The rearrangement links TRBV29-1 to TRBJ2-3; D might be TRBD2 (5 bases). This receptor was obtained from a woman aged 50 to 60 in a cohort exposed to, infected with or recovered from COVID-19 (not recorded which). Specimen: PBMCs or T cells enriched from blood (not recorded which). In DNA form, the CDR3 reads TGCAGCGCCGGAGGCAACGAAGTAAATACGCAGTATTTT. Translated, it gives CSAGGNEVNTQYF.